These T cell receptor beta chains were read from a single sample in a study of CD8 T cells in ankylosing spondylitis. TCRdb re-analysed the 5' RACE reads in MiXCR, keeping a single row per CDR3 protein. Seen here are 400,000 or so distinct CDR3 sequences, about 25% observed once, and the top ten hold about 0.92%. Sample: blood, either unsorted or a sorted T cell fraction (not recorded which). The receptors here all came from a male donor with ankylosing spondylitis. Each CDR3 is given with its conserved first and last residue. The D gene is left open where the match is weak. Clone size is stated in some rows and not others, as once, few, many or a class when expanded.

TRBV12-3/TRBV12-4	TRBJ1-5	.	.	TGTGCCAGCAGTTTAGCGCTGGGGGTTAGCAATCAGCCCCAGCATTTT	CASSLALGVSNQPQHF
TRBV5-1	TRBJ1-2	.	.	TGCGCCAGCAGCTTTAGGGAGGGCTATGGCTACACCTTC	CASSFREGYGYTF
TRBV25-1	TRBJ2-3	.	.	TGTGCCAGCAGTGAACCTGGCAGCACAGATACGCAGTATTTT	CASSEPGSTDTQYF
TRBV30	TRBJ2-7	few	.	TGTGCCTGGAGTGATCCCCCCTCCTCCTACGAGCAGTACTTC	CAWSDPPSSYEQYF
TRBV6-2/TRBV6-3	TRBJ2-7	few	.	TGTGCCAGCAGTTCCGCGGAGGGGATTAAGGACGAGCAGTACTTC	CASSSAEGIKDEQYF
TRBV5-1	TRBJ2-1	.	TRBD2	TGCGCCAGCAGCTTTACTAGCGGGAGGGCCGGGGAGCAGTTCTTC	CASSFTSGRAGEQFF
TRBV18	TRBJ2-1	.	.	TGTGCCAGCTCACCAGTGTCCGGTCGGCGGATCAATGAGCAGTTCTTC	CASSPVSGRRINEQFF
TRBV7-2	TRBJ2-3	.	.	TGTGCCAGCAGCTGGACTATCGGGGCAGATACGCAGTATTTT	CASSWTIGADTQYF
TRBV18	TRBJ2-5	.	TRBD2	TGTGCCAGCTCACCACGAAGCGGGAGGGCCCTAGAGACCCAGTACTTC	CASSPRSGRALETQYF
TRBV20-1	TRBJ2-3	.	.	TGCAGTGCTGGAAAGGGATTCAAATCTAGCACAGATACGCAGTATTTT	CSAGKGFKSSTDTQYF
TRBV6-1	TRBJ2-1	.	TRBD2	TGTGCCAGCAGGGGGACTAGCGGGAGTCAGCATGAGCAGTTCTTC	CASRGTSGSQHEQFF
TRBV12-3/TRBV12-4	TRBJ2-1	.	.	TGTGCCAGCAGTCTCTCGGGACTCGACAATGAGCAGTTCTTC	CASSLSGLDNEQFF
TRBV12-3/TRBV12-4	TRBJ2-1	few	.	TGTGCCAGCAGTTTGCAGAATGAGCAGTTCTTC	CASSLQNEQFF
TRBV29-1	TRBJ2-5	.	TRBD1	TGCAGCGTCCGGACAGGGGAGACCCAGTACTTC	CSVRTGETQYF
TRBV15	TRBJ2-7	.	TRBD2	TGTGCCACCAGCAGAGATATAACTAGCGGGAGGGCGAGCTCCTACGAGCAGTACTTC	CATSRDITSGRASSYEQYF
TRBV6-1	TRBJ2-3	few	TRBD2	TGTGCCAGCTACTCGGGAGGTAAAGATACGCAGTATTTT	CASYSGGKDTQYF
TRBV5-1	TRBJ2-2	.	.	TGCGCCAGCTCGCCCGATGTAACGGGGGAGCTGTTTTTT	CASSPDVTGELFF
TRBV20-1	TRBJ1-4	.	.	TGCAGTGCTAGCACAGGAATCTCGGATGAAAAACTGTTTTTT	CSASTGISDEKLFF
TRBV5-1	TRBJ2-1	many	TRBD2	TGCGCCAGCAGCGGAACTAGCGGGAGTGGAAATGAGCAGTTCTTC	CASSGTSGSGNEQFF
TRBV25-1	TRBJ1-6	few	.	TGTGCCAGCACCGAGGGTGGATTTTATAATTCACCCCTCCACTTT	CASTEGGFYNSPLHF
TRBV12-3/TRBV12-4	TRBJ1-3	.	TRBD1	TGTGCCAGCAGTCGCCGGACAGGGGTAGACTCTGGAAACACCATATATTTT	CASSRRTGVDSGNTIYF
TRBV10-2	TRBJ2-1	few	TRBD1	TGCGCCAGCAGAGGGGGGACAGGGAACACCAATGAGCAGTTCTTC	CASRGGTGNTNEQFF
TRBV5-5	TRBJ2-2	.	.	TGTGCCAGCAGCTTGATGCGGGTTGCCGGGGAGCTGTTTTTT	CASSLMRVAGELFF
TRBV14	TRBJ1-1	.	.	TGTGCCAGCAGCCAAGATTATCCAGGGGCGAACACTGAAGCTTTCTTT	CASSQDYPGANTEAFF
TRBV5-1	TRBJ2-1	many	.	TGCGCCAGCAGCTTGTCTGCCGGTCGGGATGAGCAGTTCTTC	CASSLSAGRDEQFF
TRBV10-3	TRBJ1-2	.	TRBD1	TGTGCCATCAGTAGCCCGGGACAGGGGCTTTATGGCTACACCTTC	CAISSPGQGLYGYTF
TRBV20-1	TRBJ2-1	.	.	TGCAGTGCCTACGGGACGGCCAATGAGCAGTTCTTC	CSAYGTANEQFF
TRBV30	TRBJ1-1	.	.	TGTGCCTGGACTGGGGGGAAGAACACTGAAGCTTTCTTT	CAWTGGKNTEAFF
TRBV6-1	TRBJ2-1	few	.	TGTGCCAGCACCATGGGACTCCTTCCTTACAATGAGCAGTTCTTC	CASTMGLLPYNEQFF
TRBV29-1	TRBJ2-7	.	.	TGCAGCGTTGAGGCCGGTAGGTTTTCCGGCGAGCAGTACTTC	CSVEAGRFSGEQYF
TRBV6-2/TRBV6-3	TRBJ2-1	.	TRBD2	TGTGCCAGCAGTTACGCCAAAGGGCGGGAGGGATGGGCCTACAATGAGCAGTTCTTC	CASSYAKGREGWAYNEQFF
TRBV5-1	TRBJ2-5	.	TRBD2	TGCGCCAGCAGGAGAGGACTAGCGGCCCCTCCTCTTGTGGGACAAGAGACCCAGTACTTC	CASRRGLAAPPLVGQETQYF
TRBV20-1	TRBJ2-2	.	.	TGCAGTGCTAGAGATTCCAGGGAGGTCACCGGGGAGCTGTTTTTT	CSARDSREVTGELFF
TRBV19	TRBJ2-3	.	TRBD2	TGTGCCAGTAGTATAGATCTCGGGGGGGCAGATACGCAGTATTTT	CASSIDLGGADTQYF
TRBV20-1	TRBJ2-1	.	TRBD2	TGCACCCTGATCCCTAGCGGGAGTTCCTACAATGAGCAGTTCTTC	CTLIPSGSSYNEQFF
TRBV14	TRBJ2-7	few	.	TGTGCCAGCAGCCAAGCCCGCTTAGCGGTTTCGTCCTACGAGCAGTACTTC	CASSQARLAVSSYEQYF